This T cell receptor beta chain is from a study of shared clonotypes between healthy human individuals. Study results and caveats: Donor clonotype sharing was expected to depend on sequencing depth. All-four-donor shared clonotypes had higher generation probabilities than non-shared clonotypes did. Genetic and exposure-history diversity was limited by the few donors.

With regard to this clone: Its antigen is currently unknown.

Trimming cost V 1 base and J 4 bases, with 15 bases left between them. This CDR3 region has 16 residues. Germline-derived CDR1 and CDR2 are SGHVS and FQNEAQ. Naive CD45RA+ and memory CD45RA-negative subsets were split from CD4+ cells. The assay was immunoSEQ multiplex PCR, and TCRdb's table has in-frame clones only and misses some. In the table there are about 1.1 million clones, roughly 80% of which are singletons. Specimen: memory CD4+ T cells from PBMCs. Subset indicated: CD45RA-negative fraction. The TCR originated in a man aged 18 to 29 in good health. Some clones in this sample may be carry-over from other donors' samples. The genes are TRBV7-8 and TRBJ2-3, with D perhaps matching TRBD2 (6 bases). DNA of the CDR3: TGTGCCAGCAGCTTAGTAGGCTCCGGAGGGGCAGATACGCAGTATTTT. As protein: CASSLVGSGGADTQYF. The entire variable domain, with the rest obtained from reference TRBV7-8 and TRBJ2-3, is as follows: GAGVSQSPRYKVAKRGQDVALRCDPISGHVSLFWYQQALGQGPEFLTYFQNEAQLDKSGLPSDRFFAERPEGSVSTLKIQRTQQEDSAVYLCASSLVGSGGADTQYFGPGTRLTVL.